Below are 14 T cell receptor beta chains sequenced from a single sample in a study of T cell repertoires in cytomegalovirus infection. Via MiXCR, TCRdb re-called the reads, giving one row per CDR3 protein. Among around 770,000 distinct CDR3 sequences listed, roughly 29% were seen once. No antigens are known for them. The material sequenced was cultured CD8+ T cells from PBMCs, taken from culture after CMV antigen stimulation. The receptor source for this set is a human donor in good health (CMV status not recorded). Some clones in this sample may be carry-over from other donors' samples.

The chain has TRBV7-2 and TRBJ2-7; the match to TRBD2 covers 9 bases. J lost 3 bases, V lost 6 bases, and 9 bases had no gene match. Germline loops: CDR1 SGHTA, CDR2 FQGNSA. CDR3 length: 15 residues. The DNA of the CDR3 is TGTACCAGCAGTCGTGGGACTAGCACAAACTACGAGCAGTACGTC. It encodes CTSSRGTSTNYEQYV.

In its sample, this clonotype was seen a few times. The J gene is TRBJ2-3, the V gene TRBV6-1, with D possibly matching TRBD2 (6 bases). Trimming shortened V by 7 bases and J by 4 bases, and 12 bases separated the two germline ends. Germline lookup yields CDR1 MNHNS and CDR2 SASEGT. The CDR3 consists of 13 residues. The CDR3 is CASNGGRADTQYF. The CDR3 DNA follows: TGTGCCAGCAACGGGGGTAGGGCAGATACGCAGTATTTT.

V usage is TRBV28 and J usage is TRBJ1-4; D gene uncertain. The V gene lost 7 bases and the J gene lost 6 bases, with 9 bases spanning the gap. The CDR3 has 12 amino acids. CDR1 is MDHEN, CDR2 SYDVKM, per germline. The CDR3 nucleotides are TGTGCCAGCATGTCGGAATATGAAAAACTGTTTTTT. Amino acid sequence: CASMSEYEKLFF.

The gene calls are TRBV12-3 or TRBV12-4 and TRBJ1-1; maybe TRBD1 (5 bases). Trimming cost V 3 bases and J 6 bases, with 14 bases left between them. The CDR3 spans 14 residues. DNA of the CDR3: TGTGCCAGCAGTTTGGGCACAGGCCGGCCTGAAGCTTTCTTT. It is translated as CASSLGTGRPEAFF.

The chain recombines TRBV7-6 with TRBJ1-3, with 7 bases aligning to TRBD1. J was trimmed by 4 bases and V by 5 bases; bases with no gene match: 11. This CDR3 contains 16 residues. Looked up from germline, CDR1 is SGHVS and CDR2 is FNYEAQ. The CDR3 nucleotides read TGTGCCAGCAGCCGTCGTTCCGGGACAGAAGGAAACACCATATATTTT. Translation: CASSRRSGTEGNTIYF. The full variable domain, with the rest looked up from reference TRBV7-6 and TRBJ1-3, is GAGVSQSPRYKVTKRGQDVALRCDPISGHVSLYWYRQALGQGPEFLTYFNYEAQQDKSGLPNDRFSAERPEGSISTLTIQRTEQRDSAMYRCASSRRSGTEGNTIYFGEGSWLTVV.

Regarding this clonotype: This may stem from a read error, because a much larger clone lies one nucleotide away. The CDR3: CASNYDRGSYNEHFF. CDR3 coding DNA: TGTGCCAGCAACTACGACAGGGGTTCTTACAATGAGCACTTCTTC. The chain carries TRBV7-6 and TRBJ2-1; 8 bases line up with TRBD1. The CDR3 is made up of 15 amino acids. The germline gives CDR1 SGHVS, CDR2 FNYEAQ.

This clonotype appeared many times. V and J are TRBV12-3 or TRBV12-4 and TRBJ2-1, with D possibly TRBD2 on 5 matching bases. The CDR3 has 14 amino acids. The ends were cut back, 4 bases at V and 9 bases at J, with 16 bases in the middle. The CDR3 coding sequence is TGTGCCAGCAGTTCTTTTCGGCCCGGAGGTGAGCAGTTCTTC. Translating gives CASSSFRPGGEQFF.

This clonotype was found a few times. This chain connects TRBV12-3 or TRBV12-4 to TRBJ2-2; TRBD1 matches at 8 bases. Trimming at V came to 5 bases and at J to 1 base, leaving 3 bases not matched to a gene. There are 15 residues in the CDR3. CDR3 loop: CASSVQGENTGELFF. The DNA of the CDR3 is TGTGCCAGCAGTGTACAGGGGGAGAACACCGGGGAGCTGTTTTTT.

Comment on this clonotype: The conserved closing phenylalanine or tryptophan is absent in this CDR3, likely reflecting a read error. V and J are TRBV7-6 and TRBJ2-5, with 7 bases aligning to TRBD1. This CDR3 has 13 amino acids. The germline gives CDR1 SGHVS, CDR2 FNYEAQ. The CDR3 sequence is CASSRDSGETQYC. Written as DNA, the CDR3 is TGTGCTAGCAGCCGGGACAGCGGAGAGACCCAGTACTGC.

This rearrangement joins TRBV19 to TRBJ2-3, with D possibly matching TRBD2 (5 bases). This CDR3 has 16 residues. V was trimmed by 4 bases and J by 4 bases, leaving 18 bases between them. Germline V gene lookup returns CDR1 LNHDA and CDR2 SQIVND (reference sequence). In DNA form, the CDR3 reads TGTGCCAGTAGTACCCCCCTAACCGGGAACCCAGATACGCAGTATTTT. Amino acid sequence: CASSTPLTGNPDTQYF. The full variable domain, with the rest looked up from reference TRBV19 and TRBJ2-3, is DGGITQSPKYLFRKEGQNVTLSCEQNLNHDAMYWYRQDPGQGLRLIYYSQIVNDFQKGDIAEGYSVSREKKESFPLTVTSAQKNPTAFYLCASSTPLTGNPDTQYFGPGTRLTVL.

The rearrangement joins TRBV19 to TRBJ2-7; D is perhaps TRBD1 (5 bases). The germline V and J ends were trimmed by 3 bases and 6 bases, with 12 bases remaining between them. The CDR3 contains 13 residues. The germline gives CDR1 LNHDA, CDR2 SQIVND (reference sequence). CDR3 DNA: TGTGCCAGTAGTATCGGCAGGGCCGGCGAGCAGTACTTC. Its translation: CASSIGRAGEQYF.

This clonotype has only a few counts. The chain is built from TRBV7-2 and TRBJ2-3; weak D call: TRBD2 (7 bases). Trimming left V 1 base short and J 0 bases short, with 14 bases between. The CDR3 covers 17 residues. Germline CDR1 is SGHTA and CDR2 is FQGNSA. CDR3 coding DNA: TGTGCCAGCAGCTTAGAGAGGGGGGGGTCTAGCACAGATACGCAGTATTTT. Residues: CASSLERGGSSTDTQYF.

This clonotype was detected only a few times. This chain joins TRBV14 and TRBJ2-2, with TRBD1 as a possible D gene (5 bases). Germline-derived CDR1 and CDR2 are SGHDN and FVKESK. V was shortened by 4 bases and J by 4 bases, with 10 bases between the two germline ends. This CDR3 spans 14 amino acids. This CDR3 reads CASSLRQSTGELFF. The CDR3 nucleotides are TGTGCCAGCAGCCTCAGACAGAGCACCGGGGAGCTGTTTTTT.

The chain is built from TRBV28 and TRBJ2-7; D is unclear. The CDR3 loop spans 16 amino acids. Trimming took off 5 bases at V and 0 bases at J, with 17 bases between the two ends. In germline, CDR1 is MDHEN, CDR2 SYDVKM. CDR3 DNA: TGTGCCAGCAGTCAAGGACCGATAAACTTCTCCTACGAGCAGTACGTC. As protein: CASSQGPINFSYEQYV.